The sequence of this TCR beta chain was determined in a study of shared clonotypes between healthy human individuals. Study details: The composition of the donors was a couple of women and a few men aged 18 to 49.

Assay runs were performed at deep level. Methods used by the authors: For the immunoSEQ data, sequences were junction-only without quality scores, so filtering differed. The data were produced by immunoSEQ multiplex PCR, yet TCRdb's version contains in-frame clones alone and is incomplete. V and J calls and clone size are copied from that table; D and trimming were computed from the DNA. The table includes about 600,000 clones, 95% to 96% detected once. CD45RO negativity and positive selection for CCR7 defined naive CD8 cells, a population that excluded terminally differentiated effector memory CD45RA+ cells. This TCR was sampled from a woman aged 25 to 39 in good health. Sample: naive CD8+ T cells sorted from blood.

DNA for the CDR3: TGTGCCAGCAGCTTGGCGGGGACAAGTCCTCAGCCCCAGCATTTT. Translating it yields CASSLAGTSPQPQHF. This chain links TRBV5-6 with TRBJ1-5; D perhaps matches TRBD1 (6 bases). Trimming cost V 0 bases and J 6 bases, with 13 bases left between them. CDR1 and CDR2 from the germline V gene are SGHDT and YYEEEE. The CDR3 covers 15 residues.